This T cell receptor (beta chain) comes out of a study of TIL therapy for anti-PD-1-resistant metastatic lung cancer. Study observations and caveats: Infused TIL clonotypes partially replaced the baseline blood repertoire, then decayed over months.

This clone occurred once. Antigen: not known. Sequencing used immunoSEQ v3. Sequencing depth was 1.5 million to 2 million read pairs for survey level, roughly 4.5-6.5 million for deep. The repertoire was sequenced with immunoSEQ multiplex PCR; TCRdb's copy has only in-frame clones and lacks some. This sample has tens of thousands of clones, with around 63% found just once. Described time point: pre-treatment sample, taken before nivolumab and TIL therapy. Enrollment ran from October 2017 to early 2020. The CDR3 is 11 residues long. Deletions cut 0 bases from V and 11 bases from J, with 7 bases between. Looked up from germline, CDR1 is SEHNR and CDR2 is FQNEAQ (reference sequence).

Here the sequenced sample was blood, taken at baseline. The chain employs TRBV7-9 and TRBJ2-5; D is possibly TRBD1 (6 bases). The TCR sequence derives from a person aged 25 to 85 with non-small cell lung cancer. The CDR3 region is CASSLARGQYF. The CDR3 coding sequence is TGTGCCAGCAGCTTAGCGAGGGGGCAGTACTTC. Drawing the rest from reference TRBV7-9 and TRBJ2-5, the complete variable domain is DTGVSQNPRHKITKRGQNVTFRCDPISEHNRLYWYRQTLGQGPEFLTYFQNEAQLEKSRLLSDRFSAERPKGSFSTLEIQRTEQGDSAMYLCASSLARGQYFGPGTRLLVL.